The T cell receptor beta chain described here comes from a study of blood T cells in healthy people across ages. The study's findings and limits: Unsorted PBMC input precluded a conclusive naive versus antigen-experienced comparison. Estimated diversity that came from one million T cells was considered an underestimate.

Notes on this clonotype: Its cognate antigen is unknown.

The use of a sample-barcoded 5' primer and a J-beta primer mix characterized a second PCR of 7 to 11 cycles. All samples yielded 2.5 million or more CDR3-containing paired-end reads. TCRdb reanalysed the 5' RACE reads using MiXCR and keeps one entry per CDR3 protein. The sample yields 750,000 to 950,000 distinct CDR3 sequences, 25% to 30% seen once. These data were also reused for a study on T cells of mothers and their children. That investigation notes: During the second PCR, the M1S primer introduced sample barcodes along with 2-4 random nucleotides.

The sequencing input was blood. This receptor was obtained from a middle-aged woman in good health.

CDR3 nucleotides: TGTGCCAGCAGCTCGAGTGAGTACTATCAATACGAGCAGTACTTC. This codes for CASSSSEYYQYEQYF. The V call is TRBV2, the J call TRBJ2-7; no reliable D call. The V end was cut by 6 bases, the J end by 4 bases, with 19 bases between. CDR3 size: 15 residues. CDR1 SNHLY and CDR2 FYNNEI come from the germline V gene.